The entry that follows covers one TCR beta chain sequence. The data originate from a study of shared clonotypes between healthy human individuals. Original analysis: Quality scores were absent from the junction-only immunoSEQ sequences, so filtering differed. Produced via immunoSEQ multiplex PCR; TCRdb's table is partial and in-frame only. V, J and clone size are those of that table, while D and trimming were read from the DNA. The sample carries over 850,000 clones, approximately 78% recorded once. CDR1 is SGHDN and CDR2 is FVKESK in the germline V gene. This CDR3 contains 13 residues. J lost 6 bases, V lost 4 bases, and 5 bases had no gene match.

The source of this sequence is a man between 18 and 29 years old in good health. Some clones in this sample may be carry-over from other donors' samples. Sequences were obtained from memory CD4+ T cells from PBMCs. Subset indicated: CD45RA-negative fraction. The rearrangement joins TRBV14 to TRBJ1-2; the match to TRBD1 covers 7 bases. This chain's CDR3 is CASSPYRGHGYTF. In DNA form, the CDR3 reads TGTGCCAGCAGCCCCTACAGGGGCCATGGCTACACCTTC.